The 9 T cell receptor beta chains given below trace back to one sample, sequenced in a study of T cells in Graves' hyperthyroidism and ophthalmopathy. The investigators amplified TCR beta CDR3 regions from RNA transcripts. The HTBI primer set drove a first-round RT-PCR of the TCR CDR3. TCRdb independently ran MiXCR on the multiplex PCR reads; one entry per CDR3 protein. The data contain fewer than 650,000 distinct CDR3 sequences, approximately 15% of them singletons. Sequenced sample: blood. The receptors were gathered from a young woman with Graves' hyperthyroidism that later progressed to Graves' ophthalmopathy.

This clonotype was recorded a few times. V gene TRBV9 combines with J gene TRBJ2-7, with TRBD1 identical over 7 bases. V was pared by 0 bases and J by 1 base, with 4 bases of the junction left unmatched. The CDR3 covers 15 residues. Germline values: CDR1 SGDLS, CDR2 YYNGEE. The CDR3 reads CASSVAGTDSYEQYF. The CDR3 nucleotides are TGTGCCAGCAGCGTAGCGGGGACAGATTCCTACGAGCAGTACTTC.

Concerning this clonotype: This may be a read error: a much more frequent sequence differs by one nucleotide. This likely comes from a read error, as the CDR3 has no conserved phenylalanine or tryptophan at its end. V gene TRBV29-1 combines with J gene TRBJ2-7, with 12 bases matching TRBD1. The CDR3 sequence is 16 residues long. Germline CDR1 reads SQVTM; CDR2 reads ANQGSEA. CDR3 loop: CSVYDSGTGGSHEQYL. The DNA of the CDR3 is TGCAGCGTTTACGACTCCGGGACAGGGGGCTCCCACGAGCAGTACCTC.

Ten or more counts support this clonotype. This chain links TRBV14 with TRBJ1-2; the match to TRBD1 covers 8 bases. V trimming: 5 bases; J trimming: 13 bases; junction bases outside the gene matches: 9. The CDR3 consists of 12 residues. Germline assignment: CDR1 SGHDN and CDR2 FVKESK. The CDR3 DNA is TGTGCCAGCAGCGGACAGGGATCTGGCAGCACCTTC. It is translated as CASSGQGSGSTF.

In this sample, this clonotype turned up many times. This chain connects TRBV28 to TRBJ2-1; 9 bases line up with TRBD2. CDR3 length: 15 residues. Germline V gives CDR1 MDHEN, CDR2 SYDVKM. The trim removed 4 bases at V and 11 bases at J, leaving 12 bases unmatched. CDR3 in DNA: TGTGCCAGCAGTTCCCCGCTTAGCGGGGGATTAAAGCAGTTCTTC. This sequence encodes CASSSPLSGGLKQFF. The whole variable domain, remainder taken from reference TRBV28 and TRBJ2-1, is DVKVTQSSRYLVKRTGEKVFLECVQDMDHENMFWYRQDPGLGLRLIYFSYDVKMKEKGDIPEGYSVSREKKERFSLILESASTNQTSMYLCASSSPLSGGLKQFFGPGTRLTVL.

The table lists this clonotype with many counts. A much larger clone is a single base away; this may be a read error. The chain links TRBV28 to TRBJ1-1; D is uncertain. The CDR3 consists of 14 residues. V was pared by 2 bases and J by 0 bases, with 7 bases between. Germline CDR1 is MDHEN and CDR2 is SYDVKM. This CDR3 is CASSLTRLNTEAFF. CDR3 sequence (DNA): TGTGCCAGCAGTTTAACCAGATTGAACACTGAAGCTTTCTTT.

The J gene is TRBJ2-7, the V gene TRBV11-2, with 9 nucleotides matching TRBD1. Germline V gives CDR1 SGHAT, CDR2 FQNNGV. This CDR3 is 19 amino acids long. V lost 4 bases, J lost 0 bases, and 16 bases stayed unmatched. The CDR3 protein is CASSSWGTGYLSSSYEQYF. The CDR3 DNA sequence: TGTGCCAGCAGCTCGTGGGGGACAGGGTATCTTTCAAGCTCCTACGAGCAGTACTTC. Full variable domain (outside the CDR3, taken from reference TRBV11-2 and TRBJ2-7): EAGVAQSPRYKIIEKRQSVAFWCNPISGHATLYWYQQILGQGPKLLIQFQNNGVVDDSQLPKDRFSAERLKGVDSTLKIQPAKLEDSAVYLCASSSWGTGYLSSSYEQYFGPGTRLTVT.

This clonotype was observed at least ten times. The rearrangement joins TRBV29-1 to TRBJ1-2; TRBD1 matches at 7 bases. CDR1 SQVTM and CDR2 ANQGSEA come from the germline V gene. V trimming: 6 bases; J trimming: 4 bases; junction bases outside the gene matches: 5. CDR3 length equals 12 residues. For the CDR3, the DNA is TGCAGCGTCCTCAGGGGGACCTATGGCTACACCTTC. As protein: CSVLRGTYGYTF. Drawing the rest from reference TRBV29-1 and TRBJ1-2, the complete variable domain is SAVISQKPSRDICQRGTSLTIQCQVDSQVTMMFWYRQQPGQSLTLIATANQGSEATYESGFVIDKFPISRPNLTFSTLTVSNMSPEDSSIYLCSVLRGTYGYTFGSGTRLTVV.

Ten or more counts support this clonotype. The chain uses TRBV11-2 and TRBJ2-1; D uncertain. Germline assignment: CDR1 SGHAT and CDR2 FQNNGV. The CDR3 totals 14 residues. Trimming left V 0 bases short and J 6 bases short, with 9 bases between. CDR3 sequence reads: CASSLEWVTNEQFF. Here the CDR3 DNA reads TGTGCCAGCAGCTTAGAGTGGGTTACCAATGAGCAGTTCTTC.

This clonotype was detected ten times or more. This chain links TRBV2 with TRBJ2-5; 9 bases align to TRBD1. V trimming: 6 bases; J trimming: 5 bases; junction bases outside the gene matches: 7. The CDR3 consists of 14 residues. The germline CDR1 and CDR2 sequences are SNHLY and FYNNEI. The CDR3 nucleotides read TGTGCCAGCAGCGGACAGGGGACGGGGGAGACCCAGTACTTC. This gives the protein CASSGQGTGETQYF.